Here is one T cell receptor (beta chain) with its context. The antigen it binds to is not known. No much larger clone exists at a distance of one base, and base qualities are not known. V is cut by 4 bases and J by 0 bases, and the space between the germline ends is 10 bases. Taken from cysteine to phenylalanine, the CDR3 has 16 residues. Just CDR3 DNA is preserved here, 48 bases in frame from base 1. The CDR1 and CDR2 encoded by the germline V gene are SNHLY and FYNNEI. The data are from a study of blood T cell repertoires in COVID-19 (dated by TCRdb to about 2020). Describing the broader study: Samples covering the acute and convalescent phases of COVID-19 were provided by collaborators in the United States, Italy and Spain. Samples were obtained from the ongoing ImmuneRACE study (first 160 participants) and from 1,254 subjects provided by 6 global collaborators. Nearly every sample came with metadata listing a de-identified subject ID, COVID-19 status, age in years and sex. Deeply sampled blood TCRbeta repertoires from subjects exposed to, actively infected with, or recovered from COVID-19 were included in the dataset. The prospective study material was composed of cDNA or gDNA derived from T cells, B-cell-depleted T cells, or PBMCs. Where available, HLA class I and class II types were taken from metadata supplied by the sample provider and were not determined by assay-based typing. The repertoires were released in a freely available public database intended as a resource for research on the immune response to SARS-CoV-2.

The investigation overall reported the following: How much clinical and demographic metadata was included differed by source and by participant, and the metadata was provided uncurated.

The collaborating institutions used their own protocols to collect whole blood in K2EDTA tubes. Collaborator samples were shipped for TCRbeta analysis as frozen whole blood, isolated PBMCs, or DNA extracted from either sample type. TCRbeta CDR3 regions were amplified from genomic DNA using the immunoSEQ Assay, a bias-controlled multiplex PCR. The authors processed their data as follows. The number of nucleated cells in each sample was estimated by amplification of reference gene primers within the assay. To quantify the absolute abundance of each unique TCRbeta CDR3 rearrangement, sequence reads were collapsed and filtered. For each sample, productive Simpson clonality was calculated by taking the square root of Simpson's diversity index across productive rearrangements. Entries here come from immuneACCESS through TCRdb and include only in-frame sequences with V and J called. Some clones fail to appear in such tables; in the studies checked, an unresolved V gene covers under half of the shortfall, and the cause of the remainder is unknown. The V and J calls and clone size were taken over from that table, and D and trimming were inferred from the DNA. This sample gives approximately 270,000 clones in total; around nine tenths of them show up just once. The ten largest clones represent over 8% of the sample.

The chain is made from TRBV2 and TRBJ1-6; no D gene can be assigned with confidence. What was sequenced was peripheral blood. This clonotype originated in a man aged 35 to 55 with active or convalescent COVID-19. The DNA reads as follows: TGTGCCAGCAGTGGAATCAGAATCTCCTATAATTCACCCCTCCACTTT. The encoded protein is CASSGIRISYNSPLHF.